One and the same sample provided the 18 T cell receptor beta chains below, sequenced in a study of vaccination and CD4 T cells after COVID-19 (dated by TCRdb to 2022 to 2024). The treatment or condition label, as the study defines it: roughly ten-day PBMC culture with coronavirus spike peptide pools or control peptides (ViraFEST assay). The library was produced with PCR. Instrument used: Illumina iSeq 100. At the Johns Hopkins FTIC core, DNA from the cultured CD4+ T cells underwent TCR sequencing with the Oncomine TCR Beta short-read assay. The public reads were reanalyzed by TCRdb: fastp trimming at Q25, MiXCR alignment, in-frame beta chains only. One record per CDR3 amino acid sequence lists the most common genes and DNA. This sample gives 9,500 to 10,000 distinct CDR3 sequences in total; more than 60% of them show up just once. The ten biggest clones cover roughly 35% of the sample. These receptors' antigens are unknown.

The sequenced sample was CD4+ T cells from blood, cultured in vitro. The receptors were gathered from a human donor who had recovered from COVID-19.

This clonotype was seen only a few times. The genes are TRBV7-2 and TRBJ2-2; D is unclear. V was trimmed by 2 bases and J by 6 bases, leaving 13 bases between them. The CDR3 is 15 amino acids. From germline, CDR1 is SGHTA and CDR2 FQGNSA. The CDR3 protein is CASSLLGSVSGELFF. In nucleotides, the CDR3 is TGTGCCAGCAGCTTATTGGGCAGCGTCTCCGGGGAGCTGTTTTTT.

The rearrangement uses TRBV30 and TRBJ2-7, with 10 positions matching TRBD2. CDR1 is GTSNPN and CDR2 is SVGIG in the germline V gene (reference sequence). Unmatched junction bases numbered 5, after V lost 0 bases and J lost 0 bases. The CDR3 is 16 amino acids. In DNA, the CDR3 is TGTGCCTGGAGTGTACTGCGACTAGCGGGCTCCTACGAGCAGTACTTC. The encoded protein is CAWSVLRLAGSYEQYF.

The table lists this clonotype with a count of one. This chain joins TRBV10-3 and TRBJ2-7; 8 bases are shared with TRBD2. V shed 2 bases and J 3 bases; nucleotides not matched to a gene: 6. The CDR3 spans 15 residues. Looked up from germline, CDR1 is ENHRY and CDR2 is SYGVKD. CDR3 coding DNA: TGTGCCATCAGTGAGGGCCAGCGGGAGATCTACGAGCAGTACTTC. It is translated as CAISEGQREIYEQYF.

This chain uses TRBV27 with TRBJ1-5; 11 bases are shared with TRBD1. CDR1 MNHEY and CDR2 SMNVEV come from the germline V gene (reference sequence). CDR3 length: 15 residues. V lost 6 bases, J lost 4 bases, and 5 bases stayed unmatched. The CDR3: CASSPDRGPNQPQHF. CDR3 nucleotides: TGTGCCAGCAGCCCGGACAGGGGGCCTAATCAGCCCCAGCATTTT.

V usage is TRBV7-2 and J usage is TRBJ1-2, with 9 bases matching TRBD1. The CDR3 sequence is 14 residues long. After removal of 5 bases from V and 7 bases from J, the junction contained 8 bases not matched to a gene. CDR1 is SGHTA, CDR2 FQGNSA, per germline. CDR3 coding DNA: TGTGCCAGCAGCGCTACAGGGGGCGCAGGTGGCTACACCTTC. Encoded protein: CASSATGGAGGYTF.

V is TRBV20-1 and J is TRBJ2-3, with D tentatively TRBD1 or TRBD2 (6 bases each). V lost 5 bases, J lost 5 bases, and 17 bases lay in between. This CDR3 has 14 residues. From germline, CDR1 is DFQATT and CDR2 SNEGSKA (reference sequence). The DNA for the CDR3 is TGCAGTGCTGGGGGGTGGGGGGCCAGAGATACGCAGTATTTT. Its translation: CSAGGWGARDTQYF.

The V gene is TRBV7-7, the J gene TRBJ2-3; 9 bases line up with TRBD1. The CDR3 consists of 17 residues. CDR1 SSHAT and CDR2 FNYEAQ come from the germline V gene (reference sequence). Trimming cost V 5 bases and J 2 bases; bases outside gene matches: 11. The CDR3 spells CASSPQQGARYTDTQYF. In DNA, the CDR3 is TGTGCCAGCAGCCCCCAACAGGGGGCAAGGTACACAGATACGCAGTATTTT. Full variable domain (rest looked up from reference TRBV7-7 and TRBJ2-3): GAGVSQSPRYKVTKRGQDVTLRCDPISSHATLYWYQQALGQGPEFLTYFNYEAQPDKSGLPSDRFSAERPEGSISTLTIQRTEQRDSAMYRCASSPQQGARYTDTQYFGPGTRLTVL.

The rearrangement uses TRBV19 and TRBJ1-2, with D hard to call. With 3 bases removed from V and 2 bases from J, the gap between germline ends came to 7 bases. This CDR3 region has 13 residues. Germline V CDR1 and CDR2: LNHDA, SQIVND (reference sequence). The DNA of the CDR3 is TGTGCCAGTAGTATTTCGGACAACTATGGCTACACCTTC. It encodes CASSISDNYGYTF.

This clonotype was detected a few times. The rearrangement links TRBV6-2 or TRBV6-3 to TRBJ1-2; TRBD1 aligns across 7 bases. Per germline, CDR1 MNHEY and CDR2 SVGEGT. This CDR3 has 13 residues. J was trimmed by 2 bases and V by 6 bases; bases with no gene match: 3. The CDR3 reads CASRGTENYGYTF. CDR3 nucleotide sequence: TGTGCCAGCAGGGGGACAGAGAACTATGGCTACACCTTC.

V usage is TRBV10-3 and J usage is TRBJ1-1; 7 nucleotides align to TRBD1. V shed 5 bases, J shed 5 bases, and the junction held 8 bases outside the gene matches. The CDR3 has 14 residues. Germline V gene data show CDR1 as ENHRY and CDR2 as SYGVKD. The CDR3 reads CAISIQGSETEAFF. The CDR3 coding sequence is TGTGCCATCAGTATACAGGGGTCGGAAACTGAAGCTTTCTTT.

The chain links TRBV30 to TRBJ1-1; D unclear. With 2 bases removed from V and 3 bases from J, the gap between germline ends came to 13 bases. Per germline, CDR1 GTSNPN and CDR2 SVGIG (reference sequence). CDR3 length: 14 amino acids. DNA for the CDR3: TGTGCCTGGAGTACCTCCCTGGCGGACACTGAAGCTTTCTTT. As protein: CAWSTSLADTEAFF.

The rearrangement joins TRBV6-5 to TRBJ1-2; D call uncertain. V was pared by 0 bases and J by 8 bases, with 13 bases between. CDR3 length: 14 residues. Germline values: CDR1 MNHEY, CDR2 SVGAGI. The CDR3 protein is CASSYSRTPGGYTF. DNA of the CDR3: TGTGCCAGCAGTTACTCGAGGACCCCGGGCGGCTACACCTTC.

The V call is TRBV7-8, the J call TRBJ2-7; D remains unclear. The CDR3 has 14 amino acids. CDR1 is SGHVS and CDR2 is FQNEAQ in the germline V gene. Trimming stripped 2 bases from V and 2 bases from J, with 10 bases between. The CDR3 DNA sequence: TGTGCCAGCAGCTTAAAACATCAACCCTACGAGCAGTACTTC. It translates to CASSLKHQPYEQYF.

The rearrangement links TRBV11-3 to TRBJ2-5, with TRBD1 matching 7 bases. Germline V gives CDR1 SGHNT, CDR2 YENEEA. The CDR3 runs 13 residues. Trimming cost V 5 bases and J 3 bases; bases outside gene matches: 3. The CDR3 DNA reads as TGTGCCAGCAGCCCGACAGGGAAAGAGACCCAGTACTTC. It encodes CASSPTGKETQYF.

This chain uses TRBV19 with TRBJ2-7; 13 bases are shared with TRBD2. J gave up 0 bases and V 1 base, and 6 bases lay outside the gene matches. Germline V gives CDR1 LNHDA, CDR2 SQIVND (reference sequence). The CDR3 spans 18 residues. The CDR3: CASSIGLAGGPSSYEQYF. CDR3 in DNA: TGTGCCAGTAGTATAGGACTAGCGGGAGGCCCAAGCTCCTACGAGCAGTACTTC.

This clonotype appeared a few times. This chain links TRBV21-1 with TRBJ1-4. TRBV21-1 is a known pseudogene. This CDR3 spans 11 amino acids. The DNA of the CDR3 is TGTGCCAGCAGCAACGGAAGAAAACTGTTTTTT. Translated: CASSNGRKLFF.

This sequence joins TRBV5-1 and TRBJ2-5, with 8 positions matching TRBD1. The CDR3 has 14 amino acids. In germline, CDR1 is SGHRS, CDR2 YFSETQ. V shed 4 bases, J shed 5 bases, and the junction held 7 bases outside the gene matches. Here the CDR3 reads CASSAGQGMETQYF. The CDR3 DNA reads as TGCGCCAGCAGCGCTGGACAGGGAATGGAGACCCAGTACTTC.

V usage is TRBV11-2 and J usage is TRBJ1-6, with D unclear. Germline-derived CDR1 and CDR2 are SGHAT and FQNNGV. The V gene lost 3 bases and the J gene lost 3 bases, with 12 bases spanning the gap. The CDR3 totals 16 residues. CDR3 sequence (DNA): TGTGCCAGCAGCTTTGGGTGGGCTAACTATAATTCACCCCTCCACTTT. Amino acids: CASSFGWANYNSPLHF.